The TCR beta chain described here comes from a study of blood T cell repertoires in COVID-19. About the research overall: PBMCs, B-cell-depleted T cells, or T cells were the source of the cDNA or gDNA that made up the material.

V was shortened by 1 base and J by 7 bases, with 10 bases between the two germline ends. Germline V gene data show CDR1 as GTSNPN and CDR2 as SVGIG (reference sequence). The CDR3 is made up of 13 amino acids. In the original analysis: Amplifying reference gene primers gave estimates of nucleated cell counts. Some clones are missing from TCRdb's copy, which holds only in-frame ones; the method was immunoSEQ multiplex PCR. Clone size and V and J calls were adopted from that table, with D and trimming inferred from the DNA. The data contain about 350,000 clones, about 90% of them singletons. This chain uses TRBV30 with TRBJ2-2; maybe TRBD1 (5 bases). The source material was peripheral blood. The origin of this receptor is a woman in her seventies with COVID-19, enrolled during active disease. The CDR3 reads CAWSDRFNGELFF. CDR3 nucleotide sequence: TGTGCCTGGAGTGACAGGTTTAACGGGGAGCTGTTTTTT.